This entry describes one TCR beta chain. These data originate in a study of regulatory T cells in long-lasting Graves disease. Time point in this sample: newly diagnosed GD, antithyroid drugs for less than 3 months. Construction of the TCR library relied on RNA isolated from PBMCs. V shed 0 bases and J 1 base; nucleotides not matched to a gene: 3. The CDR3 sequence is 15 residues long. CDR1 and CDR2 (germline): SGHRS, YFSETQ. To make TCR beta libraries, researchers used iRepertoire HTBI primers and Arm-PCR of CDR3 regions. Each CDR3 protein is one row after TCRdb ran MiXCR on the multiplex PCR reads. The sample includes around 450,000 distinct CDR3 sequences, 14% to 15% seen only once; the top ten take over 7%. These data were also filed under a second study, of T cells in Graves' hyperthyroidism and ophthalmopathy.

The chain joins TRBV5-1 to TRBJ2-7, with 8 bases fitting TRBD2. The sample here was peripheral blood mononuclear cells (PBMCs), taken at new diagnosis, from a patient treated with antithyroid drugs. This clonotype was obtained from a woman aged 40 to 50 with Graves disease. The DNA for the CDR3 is TGCGCCAGCAGCTTGGCCCCTAGCGGGTCCTACGAGCAGTACTTC. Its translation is CASSLAPSGSYEQYF.